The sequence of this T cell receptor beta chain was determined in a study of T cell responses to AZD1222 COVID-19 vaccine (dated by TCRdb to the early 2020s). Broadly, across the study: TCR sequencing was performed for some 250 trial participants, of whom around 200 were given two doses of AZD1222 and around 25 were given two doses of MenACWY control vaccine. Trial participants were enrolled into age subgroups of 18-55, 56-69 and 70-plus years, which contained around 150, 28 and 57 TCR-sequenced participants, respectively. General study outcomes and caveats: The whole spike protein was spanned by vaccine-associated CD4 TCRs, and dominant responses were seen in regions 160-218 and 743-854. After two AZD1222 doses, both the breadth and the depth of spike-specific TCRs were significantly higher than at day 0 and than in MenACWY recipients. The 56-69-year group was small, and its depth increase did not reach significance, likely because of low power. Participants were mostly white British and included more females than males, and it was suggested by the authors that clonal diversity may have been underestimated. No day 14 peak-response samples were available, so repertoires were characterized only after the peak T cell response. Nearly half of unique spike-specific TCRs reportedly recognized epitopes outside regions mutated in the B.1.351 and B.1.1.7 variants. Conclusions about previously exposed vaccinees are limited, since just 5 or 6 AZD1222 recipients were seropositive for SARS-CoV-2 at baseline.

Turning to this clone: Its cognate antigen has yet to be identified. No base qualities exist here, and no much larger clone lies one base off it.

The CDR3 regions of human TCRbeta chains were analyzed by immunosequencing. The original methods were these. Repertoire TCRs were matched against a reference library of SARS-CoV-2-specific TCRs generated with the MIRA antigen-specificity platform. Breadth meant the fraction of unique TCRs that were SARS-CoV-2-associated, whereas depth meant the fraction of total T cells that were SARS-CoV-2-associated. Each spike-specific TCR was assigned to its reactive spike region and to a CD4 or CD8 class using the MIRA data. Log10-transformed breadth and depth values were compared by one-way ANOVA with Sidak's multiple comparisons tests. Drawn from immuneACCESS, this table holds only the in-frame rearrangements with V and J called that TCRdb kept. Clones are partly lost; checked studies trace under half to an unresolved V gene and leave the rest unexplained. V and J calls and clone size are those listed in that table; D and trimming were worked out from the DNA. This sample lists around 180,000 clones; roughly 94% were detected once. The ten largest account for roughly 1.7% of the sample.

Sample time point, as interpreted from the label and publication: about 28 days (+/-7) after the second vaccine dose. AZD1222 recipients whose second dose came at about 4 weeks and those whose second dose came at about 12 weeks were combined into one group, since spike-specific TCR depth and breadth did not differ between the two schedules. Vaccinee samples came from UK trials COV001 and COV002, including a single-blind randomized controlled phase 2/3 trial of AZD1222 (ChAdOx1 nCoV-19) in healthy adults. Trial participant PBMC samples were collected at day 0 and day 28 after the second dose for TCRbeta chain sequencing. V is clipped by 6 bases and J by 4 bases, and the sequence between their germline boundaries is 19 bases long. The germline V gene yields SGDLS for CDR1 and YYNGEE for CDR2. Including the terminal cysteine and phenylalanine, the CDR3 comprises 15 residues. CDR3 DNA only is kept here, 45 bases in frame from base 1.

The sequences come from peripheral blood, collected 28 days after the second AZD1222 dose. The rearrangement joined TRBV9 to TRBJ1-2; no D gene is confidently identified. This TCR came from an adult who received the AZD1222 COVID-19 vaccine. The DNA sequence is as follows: TGTGCCAGCAACAACATCCCAGACGGGATCTATGGCTACACCTTC. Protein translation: CASNNIPDGIYGYTF.